A selection of T cell receptor beta chains follows, all from one sample in a study of T cell responses to AZD1222 COVID-19 vaccine. Assay: immunoSEQ multiplex PCR; the TCRdb copy retains only in-frame clones and omits some. Of some 130,000 clones listed, approximately 94% are singletons. The sequenced sample was peripheral blood, obtained on day 0 of AZD1222 vaccination. The receptor set was obtained from an adult in good health. Both conserved end residues are part of each CDR3. A D gene is named only where the DNA matches it firmly. Some rows have no size entry. The others give once, few or many, or a class for an expanded clone.

d_call clone_size j_call v_call cdr3_aa cdr3_nt
TRBD1 . TRBJ2-7 TRBV6-5 CASRGQGPWEQYF TGTGCCAGCAGGGGACAGGGGCCCTGGGAGCAGTACTTC
TRBD1 . TRBJ2-7 TRBV6-5 CASSYSWDRGGYEQYF TGTGCCAGCAGTTACTCCTGGGACAGGGGTGGGTACGAGCAGTACTTC
. . TRBJ1-1 TRBV9 CASSAAHSEAFF TGTGCCAGCAGCGCAGCGCACTCTGAAGCTTTCTTT
. . TRBJ1-1 TRBV27 CASRERSSEAFF TGTGCCAGCAGGGAGAGATCTTCTGAAGCTTTCTTT
TRBD1 . TRBJ1-5 TRBV19 CASSIPDRYNQPQHF TGTGCCAGTAGTATACCGGACAGGTACAATCAGCCCCAGCATTTT
. . TRBJ1-1 TRBV19 CASNKIGGLWVLSERDEAFF TGTGCCAGTAACAAGATCGGGGGGCTTTGGGTACTAAGTGAACGTGATGAAGCTTTCTTT
. once TRBJ1-1 TRBV7-9 CASSFPPAAEAFF TGTGCCAGCAGCTTTCCTCCGGCGGCTGAAGCTTTCTTT
TRBD1 once TRBJ2-7 TRBV9 CASSAGTGFSYEQYF TGTGCCAGCAGCGCTGGGACAGGATTTTCCTACGAGCAGTACTTC
. . TRBJ2-3 TRBV6-6 CASSNNGRSTDTQYF TGTGCCAGCAGTAATAATGGGCGTAGCACAGATACGCAGTATTTT
. few TRBJ1-3 TRBV4-2 CASSQVGGGSGNTIYF TGTGCCAGCAGCCAAGTTGGCGGGGGCTCTGGAAACACCATATATTTT
. . TRBJ1-6 TRBV2 CASSVASPLHF TGTGCCAGCAGTGTTGCCTCACCCCTCCACTTT
TRBD2 . TRBJ2-5 TRBV6-5 CASSILAKETQYF TGTGCCAGCAGTATACTAGCGAAAGAGACCCAGTACTTC
. . TRBJ1-1 TRBV29-1 CSVEVIAEAFF TGCAGCGTTGAAGTAATAGCTGAAGCTTTCTTT
TRBD1 . TRBJ1-5 TRBV27 CASSTGTGDFQPQHF TGTGCCAGCAGTACCGGGACAGGGGATTTCCAGCCCCAGCATTTT
. . TRBJ1-1 TRBV6-2/TRBV6-3 CASSRTFTEAFF TGTGCCAGCAGTCGGACATTTACTGAAGCTTTCTTT
. . TRBJ1-5 TRBV7-2 CASSLGVSNQPQHF TGTGCCAGCAGCTTAGGGGTAAGCAATCAGCCCCAGCATTTT
. once TRBJ1-5 TRBV30 CAWSVRFPGYSNQPQHF TGTGCCTGGAGTGTAAGATTTCCCGGTTATAGCAATCAGCCCCAGCATTTT
. . TRBJ2-1 TRBV7-3 CASSLILSSYNEQFF TGTGCCAGCAGCTTAATCCTTAGCTCCTACAATGAGCAGTTCTTC
. . TRBJ2-2 TRBV19 CASSNSGELFF TGTGCCAGTAGTAATAGCGGGGAGCTGTTTTTT
. . TRBJ1-6 TRBV6-2/TRBV6-3 CASSYSNHLYNSPLHF TGTGCCAGCAGTTACTCGAACCACCTCTATAATTCACCCCTCCACTTT
. few TRBJ1-1 TRBV14 CASSQDLNTEAFF TGTGCCAGCAGCCAAGACCTGAACACTGAAGCTTTCTTT
TRBD1 . TRBJ2-5 TRBV6-7 CASIHRTGKETQYF TGTGCCAGCATACATCGGACAGGAAAAGAGACCCAGTACTTC
. . TRBJ2-1 TRBV18 CASSSINEQFF TGTGCCAGCTCATCAATCAATGAGCAGTTCTTC
. . TRBJ2-3 TRBV7-9 CASSPVGAGGTDTQYF TGTGCCAGCAGCCCCGTCGGGGCCGGTGGCACAGATACGCAGTATTTT
. . TRBJ1-1 TRBV6-4 CASSAYRDTEAFF TGTGCCAGCAGTGCGTACAGGGACACTGAAGCTTTCTTT
. . TRBJ2-2 TRBV19 CASSIGQSTGELFF TGTGCCAGTAGTATAGGACAGTCGACCGGGGAGCTGTTTTTT
. . TRBJ1-3 TRBV6-5 CASRGHSGNTIYF TGTGCCAGCCGGGGACATTCTGGAAACACCATATATTTT
. . TRBJ1-6 TRBV30 CAWSVYAGSNSPLHF TGTGCCTGGAGTGTGTATGCGGGATCCAATTCACCCCTCCACTTT
. . TRBJ1-1 TRBV11-2 CASRGGSTEAFF TGTGCCAGCAGGGGGGGCTCGACTGAAGCTTTCTTT
. . TRBJ1-5 TRBV6-5 CASSYSSRDNQPQHF TGTGCCAGCAGTTACTCGTCCCGGGATAATCAGCCCCAGCATTTT
. . TRBJ2-7 TRBV18 CASSGVRRVEQYF TGTGCCAGCTCGGGGGTTAGGAGGGTCGAGCAGTACTTC
. . TRBJ1-5 TRBV20-1 CSASNGPLNQPQHF TGCAGTGCTAGTAATGGGCCACTCAATCAGCCCCAGCATTTT
. . TRBJ2-2 TRBV9 CASSVSHRYPNTGELFF TGTGCCAGCAGCGTCTCCCATCGGTATCCGAACACCGGGGAGCTGTTTTTT
. once TRBJ1-3 TRBV7-9 CASSFIYRTGNTIYF TGTGCCAGCAGCTTCATCTACCGGACTGGAAACACCATATATTTT
. . TRBJ1-6 TRBV5-4 CASSFSGFYNSPLHF TGTGCCAGCAGCTTTTCAGGGTTTTATAATTCACCCCTCCACTTT
. . TRBJ2-7 TRBV16 CASSYTSYEQYF TGTGCCAGCAGCTATACTAGCTACGAGCAGTACTTC
. . TRBJ1-2 TRBV19 CASSRGETNYGYTF TGTGCCAGTAGTCGGGGGGAAACTAACTATGGCTACACCTTC
. . TRBJ1-2 TRBV12-2 CGRWGLHGYTF TGTGGAAGATGGGGGCTTCATGGCTACACCTTC
. . TRBJ2-1 TRBV5-1 CASSGSGHNEQFF TGCGCCAGCAGCGGTTCGGGCCACAATGAGCAGTTCTTC
TRBD2 . TRBJ2-7 TRBV14 CASSSLAGRYEQYF TGTGCCAGCAGCTCACTAGCGGGGAGATACGAGCAGTACTTC
. . TRBJ1-1 TRBV2 CASSRGTLWTEAFF TGTGCCAGCAGTAGGGGAACCTTGTGGACTGAAGCTTTCTTT
. . TRBJ1-2 TRBV5-6 CASSSRPYGYTF TGTGCCAGCAGCTCGAGACCTTATGGCTACACCTTC
. . TRBJ2-1 TRBV27 CASSERASEQFF TGTGCCAGCAGTGAACGAGCCAGTGAGCAGTTCTTC
TRBD1 . TRBJ2-7 TRBV2 CASRPGTGSYEQYF TGTGCCAGCCGTCCCGGGACAGGGTCCTACGAGCAGTACTTC
TRBD1 . TRBJ1-2 TRBV4-3 CASSPGQIYGYTF TGCGCCAGCAGCCCGGGACAGATCTATGGCTACACCTTC
. . TRBJ2-1 TRBV5-1 CASSAGNEQFF TGCGCCAGCAGCGCGGGCAATGAGCAGTTCTTC
TRBD2 . TRBJ2-2 TRBV13 CASSFQTSGRSGELFF TGTGCCAGCAGCTTCCAGACTAGCGGGAGGTCTGGGGAGCTGTTTTTT
. . TRBJ1-1 TRBV12-3/TRBV12-4 CASSRTESIAFF TGTGCCAGCAGCCGGACAGAGTCCATTGCTTTCTTT
TRBD2 . TRBJ2-1 TRBV7-8 CASSLAPARGGVANEQFF TGTGCCAGCAGCTTAGCGCCCGCCCGGGGAGGGGTGGCGAATGAGCAGTTCTTC
. few TRBJ1-4 TRBV20-1 CSASYRAGEKLFF TGCAGTGCTAGTTACAGGGCGGGGGAAAAACTGTTTTTT
. . TRBJ2-6 TRBV6-6 CASTDSSGANVLTF TGTGCCAGCACAGATTCCTCTGGGGCCAACGTCCTGACTTTC
. . TRBJ2-1 TRBV9 CASSVRGLAGEQFF TGTGCCAGCAGCGTCCGGGGGCTAGCAGGTGAGCAGTTCTTC